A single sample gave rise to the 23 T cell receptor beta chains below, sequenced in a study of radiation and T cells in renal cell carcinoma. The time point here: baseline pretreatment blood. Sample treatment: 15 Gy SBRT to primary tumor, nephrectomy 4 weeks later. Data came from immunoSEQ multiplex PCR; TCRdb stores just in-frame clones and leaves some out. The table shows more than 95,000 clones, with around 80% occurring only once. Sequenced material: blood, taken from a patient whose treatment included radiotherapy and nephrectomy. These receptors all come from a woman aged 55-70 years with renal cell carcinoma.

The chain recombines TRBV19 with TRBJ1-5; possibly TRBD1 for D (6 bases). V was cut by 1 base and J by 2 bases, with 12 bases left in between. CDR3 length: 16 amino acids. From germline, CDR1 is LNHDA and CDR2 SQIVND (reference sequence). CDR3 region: CASSIVGGGGNQPQHF. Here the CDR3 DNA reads TGTGCCAGTAGTATAGTCGGAGGGGGGGGCAATCAGCCCCAGCATTTT. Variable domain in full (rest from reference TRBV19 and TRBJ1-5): DGGITQSPKYLFRKEGQNVTLSCEQNLNHDAMYWYRQDPGQGLRLIYYSQIVNDFQKGDIAEGYSVSREKKESFPLTVTSAQKNPTAFYLCASSIVGGGGNQPQHFGDGTRLSIL.

In DNA, the CDR3 is TGTGCCAGCAGCTGCCCAACAAGCGGACTCTTC. This gives the protein CASSCPTSGLF. The chain has TRBV12-1 and TRBJ2-7; TRBD2, the table's D call, was not compared with the DNA. TRBV12-1 is designated a pseudogene. The length of the CDR3 is 11 residues.

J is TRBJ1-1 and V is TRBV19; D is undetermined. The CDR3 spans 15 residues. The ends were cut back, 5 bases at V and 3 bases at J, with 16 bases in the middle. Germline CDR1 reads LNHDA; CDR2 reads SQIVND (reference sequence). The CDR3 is CASSFWTEDDTEAFF. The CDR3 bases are TGTGCCAGTAGTTTTTGGACGGAGGACGACACTGAAGCTTTCTTT.

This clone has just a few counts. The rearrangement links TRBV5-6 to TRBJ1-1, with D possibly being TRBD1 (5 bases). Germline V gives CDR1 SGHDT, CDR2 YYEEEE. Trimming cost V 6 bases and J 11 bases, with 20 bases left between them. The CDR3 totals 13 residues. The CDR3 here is CASTLTGGREAFF. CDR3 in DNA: TGTGCCAGCACCCTCACGGGAGGCAGGGAGGCTTTCTTT. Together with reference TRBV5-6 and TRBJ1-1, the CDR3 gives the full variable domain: DAGVTQSPTHLIKTRGQQVTLRCSPKSGHDTVSWYQQALGQGPQFIFQYYEEEERQRGNFPDRFSGHQFPNYSSELNVNALLLGDSALYLCASTLTGGREAFFGQGTRLTVV.

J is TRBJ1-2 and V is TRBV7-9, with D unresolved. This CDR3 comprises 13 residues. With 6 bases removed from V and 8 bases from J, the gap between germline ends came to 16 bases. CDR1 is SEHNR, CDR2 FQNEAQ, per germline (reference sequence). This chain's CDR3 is CASSSVRERGYTF. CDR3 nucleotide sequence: TGTGCCAGCAGTTCCGTCCGGGAACGAGGCTACACCTTC.

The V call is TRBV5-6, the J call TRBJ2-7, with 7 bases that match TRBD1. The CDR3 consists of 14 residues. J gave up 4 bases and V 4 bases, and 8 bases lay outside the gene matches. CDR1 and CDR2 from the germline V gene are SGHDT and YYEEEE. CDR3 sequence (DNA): TGTGCCAGCAGCCTCCGGGACAGTTTTTACGAGCAGTACTTC. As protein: CASSLRDSFYEQYF. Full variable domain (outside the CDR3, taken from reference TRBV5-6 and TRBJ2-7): DAGVTQSPTHLIKTRGQQVTLRCSPKSGHDTVSWYQQALGQGPQFIFQYYEEEERQRGNFPDRFSGHQFPNYSSELNVNALLLGDSALYLCASSLRDSFYEQYFGPGTRLTVT.

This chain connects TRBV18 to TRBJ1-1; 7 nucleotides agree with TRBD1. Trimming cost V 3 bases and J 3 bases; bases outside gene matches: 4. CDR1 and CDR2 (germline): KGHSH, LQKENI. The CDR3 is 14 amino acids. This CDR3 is CASSPTGADTEAFF. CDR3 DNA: TGTGCCAGCTCACCTACAGGGGCGGACACTGAAGCTTTCTTT.

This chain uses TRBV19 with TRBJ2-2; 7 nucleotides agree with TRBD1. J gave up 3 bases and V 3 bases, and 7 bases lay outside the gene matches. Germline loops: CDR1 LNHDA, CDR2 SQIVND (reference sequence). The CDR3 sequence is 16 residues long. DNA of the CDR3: TGTGCCAGTAGTATCCTGGGACAGAGATACACCGGGGAGCTGTTTTTT. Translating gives CASSILGQRYTGELFF.

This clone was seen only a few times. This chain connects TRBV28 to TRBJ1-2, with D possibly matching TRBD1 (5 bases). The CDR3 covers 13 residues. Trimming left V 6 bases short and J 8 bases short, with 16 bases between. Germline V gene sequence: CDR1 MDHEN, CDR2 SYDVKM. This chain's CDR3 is CASRVARGRGYTF. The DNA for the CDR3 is TGTGCCAGCAGGGTAGCGCGGGGGAGAGGCTACACCTTC.

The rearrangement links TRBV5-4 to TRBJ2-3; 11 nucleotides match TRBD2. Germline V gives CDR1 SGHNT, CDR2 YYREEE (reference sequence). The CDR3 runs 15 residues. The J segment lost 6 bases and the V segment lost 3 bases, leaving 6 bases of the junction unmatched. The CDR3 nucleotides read TGTGCCAGCAGCTCCCTAGCGGGGGGCAGGGATACGCAGTATTTT. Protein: CASSSLAGGRDTQYF.

CDR3 residues: CASSVGGNTGELFF. CDR3 nucleotide sequence: TGTGCCAGCAGCGTAGGGGGGAACACCGGGGAGCTGTTTTTT. The rearrangement uses TRBV9 and TRBJ2-2, with D unclear. Germline CDR1 reads SGDLS; CDR2 reads YYNGEE. V lost 0 bases and J 1 base, leaving 4 bases between the germline ends. The CDR3 is 14 residues long.

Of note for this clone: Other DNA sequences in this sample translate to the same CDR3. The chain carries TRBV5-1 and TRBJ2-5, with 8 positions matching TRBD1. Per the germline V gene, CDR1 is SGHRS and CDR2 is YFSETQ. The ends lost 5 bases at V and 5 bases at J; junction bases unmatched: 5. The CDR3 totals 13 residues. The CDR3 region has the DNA TGCGCCAGCAGAGGACAGGGAGGCGAGACCCAGTACTTC. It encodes CASRGQGGETQYF.

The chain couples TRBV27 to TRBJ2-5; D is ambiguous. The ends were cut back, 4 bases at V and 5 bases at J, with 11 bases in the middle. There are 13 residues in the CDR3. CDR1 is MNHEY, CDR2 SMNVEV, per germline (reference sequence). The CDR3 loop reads CASSSLGLETQYF. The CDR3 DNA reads TGTGCCAGCAGTTCTCTGGGGTTGGAGACCCAGTACTTC.

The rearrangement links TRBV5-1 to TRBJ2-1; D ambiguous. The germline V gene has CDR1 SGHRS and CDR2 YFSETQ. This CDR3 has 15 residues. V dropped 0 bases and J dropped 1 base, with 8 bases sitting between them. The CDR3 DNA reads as TGCGCCAGCAGCTTGGGGGCAGCTTCCTACAATGAGCAGTTCTTC. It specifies CASSLGAASYNEQFF.

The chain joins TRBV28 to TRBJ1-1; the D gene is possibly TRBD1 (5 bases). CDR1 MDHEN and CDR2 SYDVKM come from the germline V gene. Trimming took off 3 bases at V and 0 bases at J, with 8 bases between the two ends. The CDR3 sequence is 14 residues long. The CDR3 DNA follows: TGTGCCAGCAGTTTTCCAGGGATGAACACTGAAGCTTTCTTT. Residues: CASSFPGMNTEAFF.

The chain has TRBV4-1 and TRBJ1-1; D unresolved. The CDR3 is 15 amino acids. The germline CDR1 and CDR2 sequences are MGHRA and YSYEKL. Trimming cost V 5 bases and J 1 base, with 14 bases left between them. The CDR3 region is CASSFRIGRNTEAFF. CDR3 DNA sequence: TGCGCCAGCAGCTTCCGAATAGGGAGGAACACTGAAGCTTTCTTT.

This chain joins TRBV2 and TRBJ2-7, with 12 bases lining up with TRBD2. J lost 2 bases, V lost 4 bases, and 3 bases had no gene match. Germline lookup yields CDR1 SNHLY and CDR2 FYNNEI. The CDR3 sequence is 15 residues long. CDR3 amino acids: CASSGPSGRAYEQYF. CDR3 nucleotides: TGTGCCAGCAGTGGACCTAGCGGGAGGGCCTACGAGCAGTACTTC.

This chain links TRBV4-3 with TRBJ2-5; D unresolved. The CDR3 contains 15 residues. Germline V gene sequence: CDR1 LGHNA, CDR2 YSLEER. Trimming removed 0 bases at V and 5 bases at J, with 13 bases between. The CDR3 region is CASSQEGTVEETQYF. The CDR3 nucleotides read TGCGCCAGCAGCCAAGAAGGAACAGTGGAGGAGACCCAGTACTTC.

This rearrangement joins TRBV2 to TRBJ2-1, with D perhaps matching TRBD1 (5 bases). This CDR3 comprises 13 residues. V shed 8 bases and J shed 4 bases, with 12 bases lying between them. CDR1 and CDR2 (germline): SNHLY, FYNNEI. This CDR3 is CASWRQPYNEQFF. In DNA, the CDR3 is TGTGCCAGCTGGAGACAGCCTTACAATGAGCAGTTCTTC. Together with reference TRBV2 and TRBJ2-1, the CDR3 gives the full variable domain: EPEVTQTPSHQVTQMGQEVILRCVPISNHLYFYWYRQILGQKVEFLVSFYNNEISEKSEIFDDQFSVERPDGSNFTLKIRSTKLEDSAMYFCASWRQPYNEQFFGPGTRLTVL.

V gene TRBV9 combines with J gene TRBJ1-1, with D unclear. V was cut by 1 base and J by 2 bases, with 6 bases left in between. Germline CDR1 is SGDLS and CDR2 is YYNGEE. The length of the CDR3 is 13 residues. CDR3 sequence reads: CASSVFQNTEAFF. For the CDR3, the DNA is TGTGCCAGCAGCGTATTTCAAAACACTGAAGCTTTCTTT.

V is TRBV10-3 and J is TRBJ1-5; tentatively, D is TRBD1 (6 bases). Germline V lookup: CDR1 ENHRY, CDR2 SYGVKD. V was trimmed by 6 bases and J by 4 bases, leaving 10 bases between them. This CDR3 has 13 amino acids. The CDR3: CAIRKDRNQPQHF. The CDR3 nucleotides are TGTGCCATCAGAAAGGACAGAAATCAGCCCCAGCATTTT.

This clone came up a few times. The CDR3 sequence: CASSFDGLMNQPQHF. CDR3 DNA sequence: TGTGCCAGCAGCTTCGACGGACTAATGAATCAGCCCCAGCATTTT. The genes are TRBV7-2 and TRBJ1-5; D ambiguous. Trimming took off 3 bases at V and 4 bases at J, with 13 bases between the two ends. The CDR3 consists of 15 residues. Germline values: CDR1 SGHTA, CDR2 FQGNSA. Combining the CDR3 with reference TRBV7-2 and TRBJ1-5 gives the whole variable domain GAGVSQSPSNKVTEKGKDVELRCDPISGHTALYWYRQSLGQGLEFLIYFQGNSAPDKSGLPSDRFSAERTGGSVSTLTIQRTQQEDSAVYLCASSFDGLMNQPQHFGDGTRLSIL.

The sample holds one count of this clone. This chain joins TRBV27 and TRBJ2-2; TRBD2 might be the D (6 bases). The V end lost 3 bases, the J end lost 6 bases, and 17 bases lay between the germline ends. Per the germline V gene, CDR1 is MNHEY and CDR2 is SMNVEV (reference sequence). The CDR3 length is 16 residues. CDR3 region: CASSFKGYGGPGELFF. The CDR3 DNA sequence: TGTGCCAGCAGTTTTAAAGGGTACGGAGGGCCCGGGGAGCTGTTTTTT.